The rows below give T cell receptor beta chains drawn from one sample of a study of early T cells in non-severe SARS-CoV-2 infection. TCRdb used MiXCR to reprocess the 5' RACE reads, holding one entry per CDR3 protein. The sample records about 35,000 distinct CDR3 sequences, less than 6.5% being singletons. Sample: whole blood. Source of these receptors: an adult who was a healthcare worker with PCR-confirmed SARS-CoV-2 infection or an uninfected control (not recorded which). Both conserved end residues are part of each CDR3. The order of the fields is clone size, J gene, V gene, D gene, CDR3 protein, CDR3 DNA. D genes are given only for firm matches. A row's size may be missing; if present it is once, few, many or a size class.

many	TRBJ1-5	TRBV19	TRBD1	CASRQGMGNQPQHF	TGTGCCAGTCGACAGGGTATGGGCAATCAGCCCCAGCATTTT
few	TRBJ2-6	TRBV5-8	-	CASSRTGTGANVLTF	TGTGCCAGCAGCCGTACAGGGACGGGGGCCAACGTCCTGACTTTC
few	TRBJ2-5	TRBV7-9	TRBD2	CASSLPQVSGVQETQYF	TGTGCCAGCAGCTTACCCCAGGTTAGCGGGGTTCAAGAGACCCAGTACTTC
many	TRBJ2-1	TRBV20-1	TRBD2	CSVPSGGEVSEQFF	TGCAGTGTCCCTAGCGGGGGGGAAGTCAGTGAGCAGTTCTTC
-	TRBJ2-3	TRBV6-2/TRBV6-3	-	CASSKSPGASTDTQYF	TGTGCCAGCAGTAAGTCCCCGGGAGCATCCACAGATACGCAGTATTTT
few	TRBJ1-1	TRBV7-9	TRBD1	CASSLGTGRPEAFF	TGTGCCAGCAGCTTAGGGACAGGGAGGCCTGAAGCTTTCTTT
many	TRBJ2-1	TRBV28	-	CASSLLDSSYNEQFF	TGTGCCAGCAGTTTACTGGACAGCTCCTACAATGAGCAGTTCTTC
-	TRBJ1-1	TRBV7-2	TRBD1	CASSKDRGGMNTEAFF	TGTGCCAGCAGCAAGGACAGGGGCGGGATGAACACTGAAGCTTTCTTT
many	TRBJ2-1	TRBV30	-	CAWKGSSSYNEQFF	TGTGCCTGGAAGGGGTCGAGCTCCTACAATGAGCAGTTCTTC
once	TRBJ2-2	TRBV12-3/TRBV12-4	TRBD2	CASSLVGLGLANNTGELFF	TGTGCCAGCAGTTTAGTCGGCCTTGGACTAGCGAACAACACCGGGGAGCTGTTTTTT
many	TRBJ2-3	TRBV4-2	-	CASSQMQIIAGTQYF	TGTGCCAGCAGCCAAATGCAGATAATTGCGGGGACGCAGTATTTT
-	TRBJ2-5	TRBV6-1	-	CASSERSRVFQETQYF	TGTGCCAGCAGTGAAAGGTCAAGAGTCTTCCAAGAGACCCAGTACTTC
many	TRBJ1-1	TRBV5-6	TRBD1	CASSRLTGDKREAFF	TGTGCCAGCAGCCGTCTGACAGGGGATAAACGGGAAGCTTTCTTT
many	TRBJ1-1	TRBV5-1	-	CASAIGGNTEAFF	TGCGCCAGCGCCATAGGGGGAAACACTGAAGCTTTCTTT
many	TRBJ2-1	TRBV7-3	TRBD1	CASSPTGTGFLYNEQFF	TGTGCCAGCAGCCCAACCGGGACAGGGTTTCTCTACAATGAGCAGTTCTTC
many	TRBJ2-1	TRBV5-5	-	CASSLGSGANEQFF	TGTGCCAGCAGCCTAGGGTCAGGGGCCAATGAGCAGTTCTTC
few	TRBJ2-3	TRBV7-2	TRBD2	CASSLRRGGPTDTQYF	TGTGCCAGCAGCTTAAGGCGGGGGGGTCCCACAGATACGCAGTATTTT
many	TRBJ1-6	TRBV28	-	CASSLVVVSSPLHF	TGTGCCAGCAGTTTAGTGGTAGTGAGCTCACCCCTCCACTTT
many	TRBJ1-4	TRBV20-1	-	CSAREAGREKLFF	TGCAGTGCTAGGGAGGCGGGAAGGGAAAAACTGTTTTTT
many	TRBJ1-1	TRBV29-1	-	CSVAVGPLGTEAFF	TGCAGCGTTGCCGTGGGCCCCTTAGGCACTGAAGCTTTCTTT
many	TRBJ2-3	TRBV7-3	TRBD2	CASSPAGGLGTDTQYF	TGTGCCAGCAGCCCCGCGGGAGGCCTGGGCACAGATACGCAGTATTTT
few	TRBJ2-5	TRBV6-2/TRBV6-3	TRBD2	CATRTSGGQETQYF	TGTGCCACCCGGACTAGCGGGGGACAAGAGACCCAGTACTTC
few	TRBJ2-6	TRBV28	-	CASSLFAGANVLTF	TGTGCCAGCAGTTTATTTGCTGGGGCCAACGTCCTGACTTTC
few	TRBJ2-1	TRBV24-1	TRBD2	CATSGTSRNEQFF	TGTGCCACCAGTGGGACTAGCCGGAATGAGCAGTTCTTC
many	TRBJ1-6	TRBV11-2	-	CASSSSGRPPLHF	TGTGCCAGCAGCTCGTCTGGCCGGCCACCCCTCCACTTT
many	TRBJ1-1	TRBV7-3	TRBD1	CASSLRRGRAKAFF	TGTGCCAGCAGCTTACGGAGGGGGCGAGCCAAAGCTTTCTTT
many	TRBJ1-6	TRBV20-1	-	CSARDNGGSPLHF	TGCAGTGCTAGAGATAACGGGGGGTCACCCCTCCACTTT
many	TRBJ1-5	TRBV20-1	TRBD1	CSAQDRGGNNQPQHF	TGCAGTGCCCAGGACAGGGGAGGGAACAATCAGCCCCAGCATTTT
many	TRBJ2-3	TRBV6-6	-	CASSYLAGFTDTQYF	TGTGCCAGCAGTTACTTGGCCGGGTTCACAGATACGCAGTATTTT
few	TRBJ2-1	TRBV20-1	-	CSATAFVEQFF	TGCAGTGCCACAGCCTTTGTGGAGCAGTTCTTC
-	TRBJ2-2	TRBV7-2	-	CASSTTGGAAGELFF	TGTGCCAGCAGCACCACCGGGGGAGCGGCTGGGGAGCTGTTTTTT
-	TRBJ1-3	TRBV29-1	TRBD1	CSVWTGGWTGNTIYF	TGCAGCGTTTGGACAGGGGGCTGGACTGGAAACACCATATATTTT
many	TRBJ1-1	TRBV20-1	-	CSARVGTDLTEAFF	TGCAGTGCTAGGGTGGGCACCGACTTAACCGAAGCTTTCTTT
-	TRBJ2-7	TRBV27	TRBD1	CASSSPPGGQGEQYF	TGTGCCAGCAGCTCCCCCCCCGGGGGACAGGGAGAGCAGTACTTC
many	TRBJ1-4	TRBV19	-	CASSIPGEKLFF	TGTGCCAGTAGTATTCCGGGTGAAAAACTGTTTTTT
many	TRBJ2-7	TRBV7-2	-	CASSLIFRRDTSYEQYF	TGTGCCAGCAGCTTAATTTTTCGGCGGGACACTTCCTACGAGCAGTACTTC
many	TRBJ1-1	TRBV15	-	CATSRDLVEGTEVFF	TGTGCCACCAGCAGAGATCTCGTGGAGGGAACTGAAGTTTTCTTT
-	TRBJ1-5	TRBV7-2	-	CASSLEGASSYHNQPQHF	TGTGCCAGCAGCTTAGAAGGGGCCTCTTCCTACCACAATCAGCCCCAGCATTTT
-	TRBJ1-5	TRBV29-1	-	CSARGGVDQPQHF	TGCAGCGCCAGAGGGGGGGTCGATCAGCCCCAGCATTTT
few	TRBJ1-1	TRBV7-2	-	CASSPLGGARFTEAFF	TGTGCCAGCAGCCCTTTGGGAGGGGCGCGGTTCACTGAAGCTTTCTTT
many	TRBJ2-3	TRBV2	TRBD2	CASSKDLAGGTDTQYF	TGTGCCAGCAGTAAGGATCTAGCGGGGGGCACAGATACGCAGTATTTT
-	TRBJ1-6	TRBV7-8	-	CASSFASSSSYNSPLHF	TGTGCCAGCAGCTTTGCCTCTAGCAGCTCCTATAATTCACCCCTCCACTTT
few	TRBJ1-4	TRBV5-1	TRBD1	CASSFLTGLDEKLFF	TGCGCCAGCAGCTTCCTGACAGGGTTGGATGAAAAACTGTTTTTT
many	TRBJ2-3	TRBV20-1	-	CSAWLQGITDTQYF	TGCAGTGCTTGGTTACAGGGTATCACAGATACGCAGTATTTT
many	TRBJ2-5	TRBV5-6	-	CASSLIGETQYF	TGTGCCAGCAGCTTAATCGGAGAGACCCAGTACTTC
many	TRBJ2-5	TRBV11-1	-	CASSHGTFQETQYF	TGTGCCAGCAGCCACGGGACTTTCCAAGAGACCCAGTACTTC
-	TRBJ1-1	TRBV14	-	CASSQEQRMNTEAFF	TGTGCCAGCAGCCAGGAACAGCGCATGAACACTGAAGCTTTCTTT
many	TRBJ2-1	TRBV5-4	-	CASSLAGRGAYNEQFF	TGTGCCAGCAGCTTGGCCGGCAGGGGGGCCTACAATGAGCAGTTCTTC
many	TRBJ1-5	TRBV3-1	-	CASSPRGGSRQPQHF	TGTGCCAGCAGCCCCCGGGGAGGTTCGCGTCAGCCCCAGCATTTT
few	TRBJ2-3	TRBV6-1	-	CASRDGWGDTQYF	TGTGCCAGCCGGGACGGTTGGGGGGATACGCAGTATTTT
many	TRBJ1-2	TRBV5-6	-	CASSLQVTAVSLGYTF	TGTGCCAGCAGCTTGCAAGTAACCGCGGTTAGTCTGGGCTACACCTTC
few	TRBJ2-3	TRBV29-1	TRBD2	CSVETSGGRDTQYF	TGCAGCGTTGAAACTAGCGGGGGTAGAGATACGCAGTATTTT
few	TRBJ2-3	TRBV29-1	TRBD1	CSVAWTGGMADTQYF	TGCAGCGTTGCGTGGACAGGGGGTATGGCAGATACGCAGTATTTT
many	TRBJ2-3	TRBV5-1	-	CASSLPSTDTQYF	TGCGCCAGCAGCTTGCCCAGCACAGATACGCAGTATTTT
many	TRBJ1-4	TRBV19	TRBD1	CASKPGQGRRATNEKLFF	TGTGCCAGTAAACCGGGACAGGGAAGGAGAGCAACTAATGAAAAACTGTTTTTT
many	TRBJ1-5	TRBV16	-	CASSQLARSQHF	TGTGCCAGCAGCCAATTGGCACGCTCCCAGCATTTT
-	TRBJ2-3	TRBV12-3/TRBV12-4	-	CASSPDVATDTQYF	TGTGCCAGCAGTCCGGACGTAGCCACAGATACGCAGTATTTT